Ten or more counts support the clone carrying this TCR beta chain. As yet, its antigen is unknown. The entry originates in a study of T cells after yellow fever vaccination. Study as a whole: The fractions with low cell numbers were processed using SMART-Seq v4 Ultra Low Input. Findings and limits, study-wide: The presence of abundant clonotypes contaminating from the bulk population was possible in FACS-sorted repertoires. Post-booster reappearance was seen for most primary-vaccination clones (about 96% CD4, roughly 86% CD8).

In making TCR cDNA, 5'RACE template switching added a universal primer site and UMIs to it. Each CDR3 protein is one row after TCRdb ran MiXCR on the 5' RACE reads. The table records a few hundred thousand distinct CDR3 sequences, around 9.3% of them present only once. V gave up 5 bases and J gave up 9 bases; unmatched junction bases: 11. The CDR3 runs 15 residues. The TCR comes from a young man who received the YFV17D yellow fever vaccine. Sequences were derived from CD4+ T cells sorted from PBMCs, sampled 5 days after the yellow fever booster vaccination. The chain is built from TRBV12-3 or TRBV12-4 and TRBJ2-1; 9 bases are a match to TRBD1. CDR3 nucleotides: TGTGCCAGCAGTCCCCGTCGGACAGGGGATGGTGAGCAGTTCTTC. It codes for CASSPRRTGDGEQFF.